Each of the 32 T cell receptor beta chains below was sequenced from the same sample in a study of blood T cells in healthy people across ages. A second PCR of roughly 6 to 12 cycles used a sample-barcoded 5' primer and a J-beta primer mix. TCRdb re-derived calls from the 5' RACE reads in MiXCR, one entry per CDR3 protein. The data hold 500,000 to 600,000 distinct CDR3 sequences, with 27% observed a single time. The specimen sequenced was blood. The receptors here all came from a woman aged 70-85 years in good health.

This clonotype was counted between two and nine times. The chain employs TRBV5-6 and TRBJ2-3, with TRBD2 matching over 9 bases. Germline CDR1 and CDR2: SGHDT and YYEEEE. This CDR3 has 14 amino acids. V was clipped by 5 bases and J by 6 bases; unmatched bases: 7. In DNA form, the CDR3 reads TGTGCCAGCAGTTTCGGACTAGCGCTCGATACGCAGTATTTT. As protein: CASSFGLALDTQYF. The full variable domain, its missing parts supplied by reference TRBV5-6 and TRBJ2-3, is DAGVTQSPTHLIKTRGQQVTLRCSPKSGHDTVSWYQQALGQGPQFIFQYYEEEERQRGNFPDRFSGHQFPNYSSELNVNALLLGDSALYLCASSFGLALDTQYFGPGTRLTVL.

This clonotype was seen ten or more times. CDR3 residues: CASSVGDRGRYEQYF. CDR3 coding DNA: TGTGCCAGCAGCGTAGGGGACAGGGGGCGGTACGAGCAGTACTTC. This chain links TRBV7-6 with TRBJ2-7, with 12 positions matching TRBD1. The V gene's germline CDR1 is SGHVS and CDR2 FNYEAQ. The CDR3 contains 15 residues. J gave up 4 bases and V 5 bases, and 6 bases lay outside the gene matches. The whole variable domain, filled in from reference TRBV7-6 and TRBJ2-7, reads GAGVSQSPRYKVTKRGQDVALRCDPISGHVSLYWYRQALGQGPEFLTYFNYEAQQDKSGLPNDRFSAERPEGSISTLTIQRTEQRDSAMYRCASSVGDRGRYEQYFGPGTRLTVT.

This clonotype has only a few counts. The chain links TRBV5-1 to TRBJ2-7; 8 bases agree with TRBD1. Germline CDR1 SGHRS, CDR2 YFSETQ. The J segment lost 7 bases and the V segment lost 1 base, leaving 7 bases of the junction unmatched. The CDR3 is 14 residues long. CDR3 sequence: CASSLSQGALEQYF. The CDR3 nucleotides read TGCGCCAGCAGCTTGTCGCAGGGGGCACTGGAGCAGTACTTC.

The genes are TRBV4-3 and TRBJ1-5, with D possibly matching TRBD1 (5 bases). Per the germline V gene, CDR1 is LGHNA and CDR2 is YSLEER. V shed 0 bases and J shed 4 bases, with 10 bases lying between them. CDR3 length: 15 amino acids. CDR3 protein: CASSQDLGRNQPQHF. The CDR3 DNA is TGCGCCAGCAGCCAAGATCTGGGACGGAATCAGCCCCAGCATTTT.

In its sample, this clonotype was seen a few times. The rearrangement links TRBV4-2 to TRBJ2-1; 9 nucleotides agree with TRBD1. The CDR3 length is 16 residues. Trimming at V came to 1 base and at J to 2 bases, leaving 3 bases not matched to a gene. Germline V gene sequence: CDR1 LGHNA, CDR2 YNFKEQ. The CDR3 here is CASSQGGTGTYNEQFF. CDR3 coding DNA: TGTGCCAGCAGCCAAGGGGGGACAGGGACCTACAATGAGCAGTTCTTC.

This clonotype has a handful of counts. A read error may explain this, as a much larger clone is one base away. The CDR3 sequence is CASSLVAGGRVSEQFF. CDR3 coding DNA: TGTGCCAGCAGCTTAGTAGCGGGGGGCCGGGTTAGTGAGCAGTTCTTC. The V call is TRBV7-2, the J call TRBJ2-5; 10 positions agree with TRBD2. Judging by the DNA end, TRBJ2-1 fits better; the J call may be wrong. Germline V gene sequence: CDR1 SGHTA, CDR2 FQGNSA. This CDR3 is 16 amino acids long.

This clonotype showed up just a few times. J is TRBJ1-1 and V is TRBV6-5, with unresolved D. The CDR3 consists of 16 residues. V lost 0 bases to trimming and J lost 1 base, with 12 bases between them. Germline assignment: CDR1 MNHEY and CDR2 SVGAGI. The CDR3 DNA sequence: TGTGCCAGCAGTTACTCGTGGGCAGGCCCGAACACTGAAGCTTTCTTT. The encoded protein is CASSYSWAGPNTEAFF.

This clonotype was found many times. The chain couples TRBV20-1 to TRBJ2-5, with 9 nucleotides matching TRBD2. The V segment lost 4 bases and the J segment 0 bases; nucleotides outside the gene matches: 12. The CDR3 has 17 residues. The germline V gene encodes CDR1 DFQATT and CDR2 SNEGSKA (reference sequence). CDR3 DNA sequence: TGCAGTGCTACGGCCACTTTCTGGACTAGCGACCAAGAGACCCAGTACTTC. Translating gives CSATATFWTSDQETQYF.

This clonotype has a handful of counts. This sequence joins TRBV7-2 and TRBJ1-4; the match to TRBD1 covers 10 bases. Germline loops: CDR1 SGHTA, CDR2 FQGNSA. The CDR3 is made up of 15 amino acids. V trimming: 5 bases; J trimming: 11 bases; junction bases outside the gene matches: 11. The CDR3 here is CASSPSGTGVIKLFF. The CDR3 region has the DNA TGTGCCAGCAGCCCGTCCGGGACAGGGGTAATTAAACTGTTTTTT.

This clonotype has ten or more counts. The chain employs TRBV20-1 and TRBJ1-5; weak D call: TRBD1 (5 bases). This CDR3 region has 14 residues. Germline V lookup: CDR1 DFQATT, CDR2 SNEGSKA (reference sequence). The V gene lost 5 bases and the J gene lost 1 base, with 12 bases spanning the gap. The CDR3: CSAFDSRSNQPQHF. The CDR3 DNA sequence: TGCAGTGCTTTTGACAGCCGAAGCAATCAGCCCCAGCATTTT.

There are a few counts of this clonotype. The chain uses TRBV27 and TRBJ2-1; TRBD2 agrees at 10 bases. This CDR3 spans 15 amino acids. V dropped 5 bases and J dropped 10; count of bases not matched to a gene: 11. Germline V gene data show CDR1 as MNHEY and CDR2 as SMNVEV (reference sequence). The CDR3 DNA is TGTGCCAGCAGTCCCCAAGCAGCGGGGGGGCTCGAGCAGTTCTTC. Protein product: CASSPQAAGGLEQFF.

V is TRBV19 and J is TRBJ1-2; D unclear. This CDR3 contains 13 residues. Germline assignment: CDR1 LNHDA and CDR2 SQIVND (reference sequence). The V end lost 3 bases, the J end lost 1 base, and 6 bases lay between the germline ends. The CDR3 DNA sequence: TGTGCCAGTAGTATCCAGAGTAACTATGGCTACACCTTC. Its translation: CASSIQSNYGYTF.

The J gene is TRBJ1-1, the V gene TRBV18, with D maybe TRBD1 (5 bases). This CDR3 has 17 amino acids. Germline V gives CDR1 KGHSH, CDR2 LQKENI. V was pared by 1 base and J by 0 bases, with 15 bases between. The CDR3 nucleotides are TGTGCCAGCTCACCACGCCAGGGAGCCTCCATGAACACTGAAGCTTTCTTT. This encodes CASSPRQGASMNTEAFF. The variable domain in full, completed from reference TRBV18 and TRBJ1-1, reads NAGVMQNPRHLVRRRGQEARLRCSPMKGHSHVYWYRQLPEEGLKFMVYLQKENIIDESGMPKERFSAEFPKEGPSILRIQQVVRGDSAAYFCASSPRQGASMNTEAFFGQGTRLTVV.

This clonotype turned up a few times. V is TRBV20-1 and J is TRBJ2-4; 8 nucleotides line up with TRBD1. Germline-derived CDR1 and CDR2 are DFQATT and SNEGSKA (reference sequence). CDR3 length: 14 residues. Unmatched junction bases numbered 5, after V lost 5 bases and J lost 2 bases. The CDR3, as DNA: TGCAGTGCTCCGCAGGGGGCATCCAAAAACATTCAGTACTTC. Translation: CSAPQGASKNIQYF.

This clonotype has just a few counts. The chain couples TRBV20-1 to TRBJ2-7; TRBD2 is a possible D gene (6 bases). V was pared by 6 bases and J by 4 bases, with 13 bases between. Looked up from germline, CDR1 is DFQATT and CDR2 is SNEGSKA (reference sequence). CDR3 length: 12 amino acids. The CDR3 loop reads CSARRAKYEQYF. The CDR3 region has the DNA TGCAGTGCCCGGAGGGCAAAATACGAGCAGTACTTC.

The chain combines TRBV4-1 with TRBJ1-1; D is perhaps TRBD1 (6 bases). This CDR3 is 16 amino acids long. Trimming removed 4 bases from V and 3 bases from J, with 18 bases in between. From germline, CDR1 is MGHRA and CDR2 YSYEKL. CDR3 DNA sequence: TGCGCCAGCAGCCCGTTCTGGGGGCACTCGGACACTGAAGCTTTCTTT. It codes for CASSPFWGHSDTEAFF.

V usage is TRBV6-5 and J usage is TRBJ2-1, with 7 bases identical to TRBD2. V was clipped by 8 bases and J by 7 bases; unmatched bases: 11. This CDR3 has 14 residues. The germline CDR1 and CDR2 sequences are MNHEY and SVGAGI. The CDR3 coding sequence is TGTGCCAGCGCCCGGACTAGGTTGGGGAATGAGCAGTTCTTC. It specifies CASARTRLGNEQFF.

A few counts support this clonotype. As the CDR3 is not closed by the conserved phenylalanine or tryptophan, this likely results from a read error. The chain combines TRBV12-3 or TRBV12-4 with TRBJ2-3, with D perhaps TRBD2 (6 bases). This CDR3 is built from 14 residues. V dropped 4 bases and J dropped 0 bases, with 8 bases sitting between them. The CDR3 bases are TGTGCCAGCAGTTGGGAGGCTAGCACAGATACGCAGTATCTT. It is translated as CASSWEASTDTQYL.

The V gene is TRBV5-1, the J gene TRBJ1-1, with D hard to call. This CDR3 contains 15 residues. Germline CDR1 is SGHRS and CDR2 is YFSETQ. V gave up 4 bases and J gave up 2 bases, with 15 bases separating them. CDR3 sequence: CASSQLGGFNTEAFF. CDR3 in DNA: TGCGCCAGCAGCCAGCTCGGAGGGTTCAACACTGAAGCTTTCTTT.

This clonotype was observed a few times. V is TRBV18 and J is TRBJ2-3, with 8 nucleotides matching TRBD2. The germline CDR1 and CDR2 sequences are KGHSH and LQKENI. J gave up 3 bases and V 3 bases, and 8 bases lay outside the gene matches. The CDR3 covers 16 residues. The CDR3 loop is CASSPREGGPTDTQYF. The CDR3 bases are TGTGCCAGCTCACCCCGGGAGGGGGGGCCGACAGATACGCAGTATTTT.

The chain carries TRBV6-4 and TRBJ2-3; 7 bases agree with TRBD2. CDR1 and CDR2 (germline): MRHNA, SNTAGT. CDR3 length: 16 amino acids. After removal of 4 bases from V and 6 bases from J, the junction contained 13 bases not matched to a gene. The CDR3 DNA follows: TGTGCCAGCAGTGGCTCAGCACTAGCGAGTCGGGATACGCAGTATTTT. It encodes CASSGSALASRDTQYF.

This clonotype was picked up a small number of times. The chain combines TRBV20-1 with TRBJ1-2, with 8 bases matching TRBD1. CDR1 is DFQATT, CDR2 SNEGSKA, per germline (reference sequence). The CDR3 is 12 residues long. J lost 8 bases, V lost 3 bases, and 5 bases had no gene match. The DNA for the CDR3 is TGCAGTGCTAGCCCGGACAGGGTGGGCTACACCTTC. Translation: CSASPDRVGYTF.

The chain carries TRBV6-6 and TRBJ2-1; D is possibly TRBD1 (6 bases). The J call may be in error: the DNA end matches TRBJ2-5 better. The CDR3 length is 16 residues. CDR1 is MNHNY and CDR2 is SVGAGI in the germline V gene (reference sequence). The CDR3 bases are TGTGCCAGCAGTTACCCCCAAGGGTGGGGGCAGGGGACCCAGTACTTC. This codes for CASSYPQGWGQGTQYF.

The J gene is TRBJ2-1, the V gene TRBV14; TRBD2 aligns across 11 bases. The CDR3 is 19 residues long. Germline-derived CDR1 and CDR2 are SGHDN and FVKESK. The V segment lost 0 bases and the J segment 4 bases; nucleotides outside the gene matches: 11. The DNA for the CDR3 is TGTGCCAGCAGCCAAGACCCTCTTAATCTAGCGGGGGGATACAATGAGCAGTTCTTC. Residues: CASSQDPLNLAGGYNEQFF.

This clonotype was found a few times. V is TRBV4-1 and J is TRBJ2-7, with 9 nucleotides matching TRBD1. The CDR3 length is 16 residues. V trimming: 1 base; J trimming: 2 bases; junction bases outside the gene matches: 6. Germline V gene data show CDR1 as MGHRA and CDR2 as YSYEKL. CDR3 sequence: CASSQAVGQGTYEQYF. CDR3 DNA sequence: TGCGCCAGCAGCCAAGCTGTAGGACAGGGGACCTACGAGCAGTACTTC.

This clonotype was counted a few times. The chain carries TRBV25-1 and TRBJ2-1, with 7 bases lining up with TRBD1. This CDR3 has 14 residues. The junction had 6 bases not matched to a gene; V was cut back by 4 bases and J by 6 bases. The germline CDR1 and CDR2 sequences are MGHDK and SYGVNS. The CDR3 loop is CASSGTGRRNEQFF. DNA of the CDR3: TGTGCCAGCAGTGGGACAGGCCGGCGCAATGAGCAGTTCTTC.

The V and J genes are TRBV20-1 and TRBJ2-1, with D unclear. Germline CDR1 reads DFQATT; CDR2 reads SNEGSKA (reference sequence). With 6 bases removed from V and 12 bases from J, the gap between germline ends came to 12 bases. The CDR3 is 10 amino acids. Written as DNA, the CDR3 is TGCAGTGCGCAAGATTATTGGCAGTTCTTC. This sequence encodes CSAQDYWQFF.

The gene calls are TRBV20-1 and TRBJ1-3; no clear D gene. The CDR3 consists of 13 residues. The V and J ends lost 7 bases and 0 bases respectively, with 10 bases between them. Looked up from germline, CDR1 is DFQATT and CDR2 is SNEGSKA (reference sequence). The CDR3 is CSVAQLSGNTIYF. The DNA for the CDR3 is TGCAGTGTAGCCCAACTCTCTGGAAACACCATATATTTT.

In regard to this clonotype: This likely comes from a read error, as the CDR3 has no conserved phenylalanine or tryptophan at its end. The CDR3 region is CASSSGYRVTEQYL. CDR3 DNA: TGTGCCAGCAGCTCGGGATACAGGGTTACCGAGCAGTACCTC. The V call is TRBV7-2, the J call TRBJ2-5; D perhaps matches TRBD1 (6 bases). The tail of the sequence fits TRBJ2-7 better, so the J call may be wrong. Germline values: CDR1 SGHTA, CDR2 FQGNSA. The CDR3 is 14 residues long.

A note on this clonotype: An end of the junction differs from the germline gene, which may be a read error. The CDR3 nucleotides read TGCAGTGCCAGAGGGGCTACCTTCTACAATGAGCAGTTCTTC. Protein product: CSARGATFYNEQFF. This rearrangement joins TRBV20-1 to TRBJ2-1; D may match TRBD1 or TRBD2 (5 bases each). Germline CDR1 reads DFQATT; CDR2 reads SNEGSKA (reference sequence). This CDR3 has 14 amino acids.

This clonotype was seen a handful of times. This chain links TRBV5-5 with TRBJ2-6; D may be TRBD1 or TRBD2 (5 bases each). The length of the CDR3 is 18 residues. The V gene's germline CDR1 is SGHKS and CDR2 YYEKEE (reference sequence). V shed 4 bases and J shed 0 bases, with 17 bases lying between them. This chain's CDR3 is CASSKVRGSDSGANVLTF. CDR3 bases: TGTGCCAGCAGCAAGGTACGGGGCTCAGACTCTGGGGCCAACGTCCTGACTTTC.

The DNA of the CDR3 is TGTGCCAGCAGCTCTAACATGAACACTGAAGCTTTCTTT. Amino acids: CASSSNMNTEAFF. This chain joins TRBV7-9 and TRBJ1-1; D not certain. V gave up 4 bases and J gave up 0 bases, with 6 bases separating them. The CDR3 covers 13 residues. The germline gives CDR1 SEHNR, CDR2 FQNEAQ (reference sequence).